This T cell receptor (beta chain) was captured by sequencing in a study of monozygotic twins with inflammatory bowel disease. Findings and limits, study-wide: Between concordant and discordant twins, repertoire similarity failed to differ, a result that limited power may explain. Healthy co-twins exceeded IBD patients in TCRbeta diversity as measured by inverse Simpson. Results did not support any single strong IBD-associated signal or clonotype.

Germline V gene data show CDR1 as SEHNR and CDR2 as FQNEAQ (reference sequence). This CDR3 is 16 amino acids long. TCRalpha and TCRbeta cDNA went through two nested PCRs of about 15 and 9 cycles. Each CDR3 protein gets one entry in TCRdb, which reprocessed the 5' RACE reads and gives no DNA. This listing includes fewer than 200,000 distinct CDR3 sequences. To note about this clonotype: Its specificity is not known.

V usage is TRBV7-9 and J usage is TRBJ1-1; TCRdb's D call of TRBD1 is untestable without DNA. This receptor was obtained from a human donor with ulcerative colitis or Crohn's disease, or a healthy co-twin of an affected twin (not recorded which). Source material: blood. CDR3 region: CASSLAPGQGSPEAFF.